The entry below gives a single T cell receptor beta chain sequence along with its context. The entry originates in a study of blood T cell repertoires in COVID-19. Study as a whole: Researchers got acute and convalescent COVID-19 samples from the United States, Italy and Spain.

Study processing details: Amplification with reference gene primers provided the estimates of nucleated cell counts. The protocol was immunoSEQ multiplex PCR, while the TCRdb copy is restricted to in-frame clones and leaves out a portion. V and J calls and clone size are those listed in that table; D and trimming were worked out from the DNA. The sample carries 110,000 or so clones, more than 80% recorded once. V lost 5 bases to trimming and J lost 2 bases, with 16 bases between them. Germline V CDR1 and CDR2: SEHNR, FQNEAQ (reference sequence). CDR3 length equals 15 residues. The V gene is TRBV7-9, the J gene TRBJ2-7, with D possibly TRBD2 on 6 matching bases. Sequenced: peripheral blood. This sequence was found in a woman between 40 and 50 years old with acute or convalescent COVID-19. The chain's CDR3 is CASSAGTGNAYEQYF. The CDR3 DNA sequence: TGTGCCAGCAGCGCCGGGACTGGGAATGCCTACGAGCAGTACTTC.